The present T cell receptor beta chain was sequenced within a study of blood T cell repertoires in COVID-19. On the study more broadly: The United States, Italy and Spain provided the acute and convalescent COVID-19 samples.

Measured with immunoSEQ multiplex PCR; TCRdb has only the in-frame clones, and not every one. The table has roughly 260,000 clones, 88% seen once; the top ten hold roughly 4%. Germline lookup yields CDR1 SNHLY and CDR2 FYNNEI. The V and J ends lost 5 bases and 3 bases, in that order; junction bases with no gene match: 9. The CDR3 has 15 residues. This clonotype was sampled from a man aged 55-75 years who had recovered from COVID-19. Sequencing was done on a sample of peripheral blood. This chain joins TRBV2 and TRBJ1-1; 7 bases are a match to TRBD1. The CDR3 region is CASSRTGDLDTEAFF. The DNA of the CDR3 is TGTGCCAGCAGTAGGACAGGAGATTTGGACACTGAAGCTTTCTTT.